The present entry profiles one TCR beta chain with its context. Its antigen is not known. Additional DNA sequences in this sample encode the identical CDR3. Isolated RNA was reverse transcribed in full, so expressed TCRB transcripts were sequenced. Profiling relied on immunoSEQ multiplex PCR, and the TCRdb table lists in-frame clones only, not all of them. The sample shows hundreds of thousands of clones, roughly 13% of them seen only once. The germline V gene has CDR1 SGHRS and CDR2 YFSETQ. The V gene lost 5 bases and the J gene lost 0 bases, with 15 bases spanning the gap. This CDR3 is 16 amino acids long. Sampling consisted of one heparinised blood draw per donor, averaging approximately 120 mL. By way of CD45RO/CCR7/CD25/CD127/CD95/CD27, the CD4+ regulatory, stem cell-like memory, central memory and naive cells were sorted. The data belong to a study of beta chain features in type 1 diabetes. Study observations and caveats: Reduced insertions and increased deletions marked VDJ junctions in type 1 diabetes patients. Moderate but significant shortening of TCRB CDR3s was recorded in all four CD4+ subsets from Type 1 diabetes patients. For patients and controls alike, PCR might favor shorter templates to the same degree.

V usage is TRBV5-1 and J usage is TRBJ2-1, with D possibly TRBD2 on 6 matching bases. This sequence originates from a man aged 18 to 30 with type 1 diabetes. The sample comprised naive CD4+ T cells from blood. CDR3 amino acids: CASSLAAVSSYNEQFF. The CDR3 DNA is TGCGCCAGCAGTTTAGCGGCCGTAAGCTCCTACAATGAGCAGTTCTTC. Drawing the rest from reference TRBV5-1 and TRBJ2-1, the complete variable domain is KAGVTQTPRYLIKTRGQQVTLSCSPISGHRSVSWYQQTPGQGLQFLFEYFSETQRNKGNFPGRFSGRQFSNSRSEMNVSTLELGDSALYLCASSLAAVSSYNEQFFGPGTRLTVL.